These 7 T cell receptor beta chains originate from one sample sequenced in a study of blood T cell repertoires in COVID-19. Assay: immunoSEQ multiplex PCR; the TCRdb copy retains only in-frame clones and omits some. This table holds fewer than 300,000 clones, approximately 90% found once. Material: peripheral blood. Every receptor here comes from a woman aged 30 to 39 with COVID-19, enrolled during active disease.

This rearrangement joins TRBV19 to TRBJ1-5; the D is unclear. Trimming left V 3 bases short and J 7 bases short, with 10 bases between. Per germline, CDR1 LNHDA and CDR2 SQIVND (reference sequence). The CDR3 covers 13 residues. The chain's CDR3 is CASSISRAQPQHF. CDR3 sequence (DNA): TGTGCCAGTAGTATTTCGAGGGCGCAGCCCCAGCATTTT.

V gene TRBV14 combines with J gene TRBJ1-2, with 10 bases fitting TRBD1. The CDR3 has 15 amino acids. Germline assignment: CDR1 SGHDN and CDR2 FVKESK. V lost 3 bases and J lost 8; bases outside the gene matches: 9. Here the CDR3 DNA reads TGTGCCAGCAGCCACGACGGGACAGGGGAATTGGGCTACACCTTC. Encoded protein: CASSHDGTGELGYTF.

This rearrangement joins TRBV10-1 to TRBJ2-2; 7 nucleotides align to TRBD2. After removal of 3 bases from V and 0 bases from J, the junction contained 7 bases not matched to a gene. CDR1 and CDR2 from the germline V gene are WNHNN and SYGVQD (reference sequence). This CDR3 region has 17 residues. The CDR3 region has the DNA TGCGCCAGCAGTGAATTGGGGGGGTTCGCGAACACCGGGGAGCTGTTTTTT. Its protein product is CASSELGGFANTGELFF.

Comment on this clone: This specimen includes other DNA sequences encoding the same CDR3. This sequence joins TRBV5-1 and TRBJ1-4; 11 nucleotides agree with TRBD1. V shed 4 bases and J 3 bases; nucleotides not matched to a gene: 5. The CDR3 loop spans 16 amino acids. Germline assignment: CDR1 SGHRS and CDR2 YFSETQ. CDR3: CASSLGQGAANEKLFF. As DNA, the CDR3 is TGCGCCAGCAGCCTAGGACAGGGGGCCGCTAATGAAAAACTGTTTTTT.

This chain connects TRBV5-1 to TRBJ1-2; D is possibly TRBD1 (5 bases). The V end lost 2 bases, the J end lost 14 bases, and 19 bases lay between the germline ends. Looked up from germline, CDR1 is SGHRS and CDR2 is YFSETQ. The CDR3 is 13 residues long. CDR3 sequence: CASSFDSPIHFTF. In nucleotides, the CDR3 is TGCGCCAGCAGCTTTGACAGTCCCATCCACTTTACCTTC.

As DNA, the CDR3 is TGTGCCTCTGGGACAGGGACCCCACCCCCAGATACGCAGTATTTT. This translates into CASGTGTPPPDTQYF. The chain carries TRBV10-3 and TRBJ2-3, with 9 bases lining up with TRBD1. J was trimmed by 4 bases and V by 11 bases; bases with no gene match: 13. The CDR3 covers 15 residues. Per the germline V gene, CDR1 is ENHRY and CDR2 is SYGVKD.

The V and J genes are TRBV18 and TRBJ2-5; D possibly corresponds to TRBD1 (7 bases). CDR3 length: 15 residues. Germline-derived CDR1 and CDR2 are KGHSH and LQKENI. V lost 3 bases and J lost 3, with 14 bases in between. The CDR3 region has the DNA TGTGCCAGCTCACCGCGGGGACAGCAGAAAGAGACCCAGTACTTC. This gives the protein CASSPRGQQKETQYF.